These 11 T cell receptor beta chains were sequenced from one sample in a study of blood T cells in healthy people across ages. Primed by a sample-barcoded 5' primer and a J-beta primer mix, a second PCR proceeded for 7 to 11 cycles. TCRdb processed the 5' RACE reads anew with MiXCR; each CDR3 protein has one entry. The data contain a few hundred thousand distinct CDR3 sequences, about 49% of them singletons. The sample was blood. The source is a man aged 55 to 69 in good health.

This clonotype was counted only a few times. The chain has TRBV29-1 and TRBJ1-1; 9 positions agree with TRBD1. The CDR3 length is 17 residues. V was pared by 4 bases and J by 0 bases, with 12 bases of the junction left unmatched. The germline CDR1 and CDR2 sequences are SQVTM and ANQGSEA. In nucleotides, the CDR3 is TGCAGCGTTGGTAGGGGAACAGGGGGCTGGCTGAACACTGAAGCTTTCTTT. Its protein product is CSVGRGTGGWLNTEAFF.

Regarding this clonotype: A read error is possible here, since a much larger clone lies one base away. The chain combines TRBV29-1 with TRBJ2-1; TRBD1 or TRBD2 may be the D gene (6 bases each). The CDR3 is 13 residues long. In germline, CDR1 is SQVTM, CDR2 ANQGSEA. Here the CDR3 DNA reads TGCAGCGTTCGGGGGCAGGGCCACAATAAGCAGTTCTTC. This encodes CSVRGQGHNKQFF.

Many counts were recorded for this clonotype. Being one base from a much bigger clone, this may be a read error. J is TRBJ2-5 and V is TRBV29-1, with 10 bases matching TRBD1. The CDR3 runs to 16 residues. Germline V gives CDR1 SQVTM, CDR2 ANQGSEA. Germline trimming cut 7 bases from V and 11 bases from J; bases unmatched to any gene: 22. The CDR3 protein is CSAVTGGRGRANEQYF. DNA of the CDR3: TGCAGCGCCGTGACAGGGGGCCGCGGGAGAGCCAATGAGCAGTACTTC. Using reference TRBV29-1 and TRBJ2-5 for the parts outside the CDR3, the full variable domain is SAVISQKPSRDICQRGTSLTIQCQVDSQVTMMFWYRQQPGQSLTLIATANQGSEATYESGFVIDKFPISRPNLTFSTLTVSNMSPEDSSIYLCSAVTGGRGRANEQYFGPGTRLLVL.

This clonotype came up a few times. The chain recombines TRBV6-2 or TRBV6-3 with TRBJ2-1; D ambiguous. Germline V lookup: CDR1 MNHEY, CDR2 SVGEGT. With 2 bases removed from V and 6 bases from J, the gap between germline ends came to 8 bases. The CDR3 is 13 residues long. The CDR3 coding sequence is TGTGCCAGCAGTTACGCCGGGCGCAATGAGCAGTTCTTC. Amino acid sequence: CASSYAGRNEQFF.

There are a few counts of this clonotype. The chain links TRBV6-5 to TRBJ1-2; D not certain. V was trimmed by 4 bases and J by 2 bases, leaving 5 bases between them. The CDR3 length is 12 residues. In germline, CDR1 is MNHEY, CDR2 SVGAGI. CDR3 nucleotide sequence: TGTGCCAGCAGTTCCGACAACTATGGCTACACCTTC. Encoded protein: CASSSDNYGYTF.

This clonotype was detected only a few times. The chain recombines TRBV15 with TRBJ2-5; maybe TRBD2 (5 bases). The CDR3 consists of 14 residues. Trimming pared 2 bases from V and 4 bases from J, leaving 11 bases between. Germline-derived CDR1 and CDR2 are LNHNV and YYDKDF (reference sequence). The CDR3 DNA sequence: TGTGCCACCAGCAGAACCTCTCGGGGAGAGACCCAGTACTTC. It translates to CATSRTSRGETQYF.

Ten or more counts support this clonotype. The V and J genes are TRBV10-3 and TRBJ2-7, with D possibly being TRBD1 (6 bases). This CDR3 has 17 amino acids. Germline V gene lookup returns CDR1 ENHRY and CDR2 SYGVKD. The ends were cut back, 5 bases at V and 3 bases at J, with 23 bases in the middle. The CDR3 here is CAISSPLGPGTNYEQYF. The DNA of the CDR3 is TGTGCCATCAGTTCTCCCCTCGGCCCCGGGACAAACTACGAGCAGTACTTC.

The CDR3, as DNA: TGCAGTGCGTGGGGGGCGCGAAAGAACACTGAAGCTTTCTTT. It is translated as CSAWGARKNTEAFF. The rearrangement joins TRBV20-1 to TRBJ1-1, with a possible D match to TRBD1 (6 bases). Germline-derived CDR1 and CDR2 are DFQATT and SNEGSKA (reference sequence). V lost 6 bases to trimming and J lost 1 base, with 15 bases between them. The CDR3 covers 14 residues.

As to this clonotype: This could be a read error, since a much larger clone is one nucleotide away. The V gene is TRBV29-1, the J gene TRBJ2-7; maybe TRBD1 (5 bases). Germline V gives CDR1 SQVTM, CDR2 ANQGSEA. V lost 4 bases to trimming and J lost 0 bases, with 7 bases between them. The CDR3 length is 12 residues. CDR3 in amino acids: CSVGQSSYEQYF. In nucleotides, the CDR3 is TGCAGCGTTGGACAGAGCTCCTACGAGCAGTACTTC.

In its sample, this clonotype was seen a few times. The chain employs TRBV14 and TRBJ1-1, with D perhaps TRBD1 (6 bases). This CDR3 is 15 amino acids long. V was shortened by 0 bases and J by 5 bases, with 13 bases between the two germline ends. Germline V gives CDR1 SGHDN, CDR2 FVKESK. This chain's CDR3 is CASSQDPGGRTEAFF. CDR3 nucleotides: TGTGCCAGCAGCCAAGACCCGGGGGGCCGGACTGAAGCTTTCTTT.

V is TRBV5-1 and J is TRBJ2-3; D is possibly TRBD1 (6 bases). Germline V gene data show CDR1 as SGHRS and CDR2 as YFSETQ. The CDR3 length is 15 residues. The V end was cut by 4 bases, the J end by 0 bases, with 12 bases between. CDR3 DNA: TGCGCCAGCAGCATGGACAGCCCTAGCACAGATACGCAGTATTTT. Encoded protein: CASSMDSPSTDTQYF.